One sample yielded the 2 T cell receptor beta chains listed below, sequenced in a study of cytomegalovirus exposure and HLA in healthy donors. PCR involved 60 Vbeta and 13 Jbeta primers. Method: immunoSEQ multiplex PCR; TCRdb's copy keeps in-frame clones and lacks some. The profile shows fewer than 150,000 clones, 75% to 90% of them singletons. Sequencing used PBMCs. These receptors all stem from a female donor in good health and CMV-seronegative.

The chain uses TRBV5-4 and TRBJ2-1, with D hard to call. Trimming removed 4 bases from V and 0 bases from J, with 14 bases in between. There are 16 residues in the CDR3. Germline CDR1 is SGHNT and CDR2 is YYREEE (reference sequence). In nucleotides, the CDR3 is TGTGCCAGCAGCGCGGCAATCCGAGGCTCCTACAATGAGCAGTTCTTC. It specifies CASSAAIRGSYNEQFF.

The chain couples TRBV29-1 to TRBJ1-1; D unclear. Looked up from germline, CDR1 is SQVTM and CDR2 is ANQGSEA. V lost 5 bases and J lost 1, with 8 bases in between. The CDR3 extends over 12 amino acids. CDR3 coding DNA: TGCAGCGTTCCCGAAGCGAACACTGAAGCTTTCTTT. Its protein is CSVPEANTEAFF.